What follows are 25 T cell receptor beta chains derived from one specimen sequenced in a study of blood T cell repertoires in COVID-19. Libraries were prepared by immunoSEQ multiplex PCR; TCRdb keeps only in-frame clonotypes and omits some of them. Among about 240,000 clones listed, around 80% were seen once. Sequencing was carried out using peripheral blood. These receptors came from a woman aged 18-29 years with acute or convalescent COVID-19.

The chain couples TRBV7-9 to TRBJ2-2; 14 bases match TRBD2. V lost 6 bases and J lost 8; bases outside the gene matches: 5. The CDR3 length is 15 residues. Germline loops: CDR1 SEHNR, CDR2 FQNEAQ (reference sequence). This CDR3 is CASRSGLAGVGELFF. The DNA of the CDR3 is TGTGCCAGCAGGTCGGGACTAGCGGGAGTAGGGGAGCTGTTTTTT. Supplemented by reference TRBV7-9 and TRBJ2-2, the full variable domain reads DTGVSQNPRHKITKRGQNVTFRCDPISEHNRLYWYRQTLGQGPEFLTYFQNEAQLEKSRLLSDRFSAERPKGSFSTLEIQRTEQGDSAMYLCASRSGLAGVGELFFGEGSRLTVL.

The V gene is TRBV5-1, the J gene TRBJ2-7; no firm D call. Between the trimmed V and J ends, which lost 2 bases and 0 bases, there was a span of 9 bases. The CDR3 has 14 amino acids. Germline-derived CDR1 and CDR2 are SGHRS and YFSETQ. CDR3 amino acids: CASSFLESSYEQYF. CDR3 bases: TGCGCCAGCAGCTTTTTGGAGAGCTCCTACGAGCAGTACTTC.

The CDR3 sequence is CATSSGVGTGGEYSNQPQHF. The CDR3 nucleotides are TGTGCCACCAGCAGCGGCGTAGGGACAGGTGGGGAATATAGCAATCAGCCCCAGCATTTT. The chain combines TRBV15 with TRBJ1-5, with 8 bases lining up with TRBD1. The V segment lost 3 bases and the J segment 0 bases; nucleotides outside the gene matches: 16. Per germline, CDR1 LNHNV and CDR2 YYDKDF (reference sequence). The CDR3 length is 20 residues. Drawing the rest from reference TRBV15 and TRBJ1-5, the complete variable domain is DAMVIQNPRYQVTQFGKPVTLSCSQTLNHNVMYWYQQKSSQAPKLLFHYYDKDFNNEADTPDNFQSRRPNTSFCFLDIRSPGLGDTAMYLCATSSGVGTGGEYSNQPQHFGDGTRLSIL.

This chain joins TRBV3-1 (or the pseudogene TRBV3-2) and TRBJ2-7, with 8 bases matching TRBD1. V lost 6 bases and J lost 6; bases outside the gene matches: 4. The CDR3 runs to 12 residues. From germline, CDR1 is LGHDT and CDR2 YNNKEL (reference sequence). The CDR3 nucleotides are TGTGCCAGCAGACCCGACAGGGGCGAGCAGTACTTC. This codes for CASRPDRGEQYF.

This clone was recorded a few times. V usage is TRBV6-5 and J usage is TRBJ1-5; tentatively, D is TRBD1 (5 bases). The CDR3 is 14 residues long. V gave up 5 bases and J gave up 6 bases, with 14 bases separating them. Germline V lookup: CDR1 MNHEY, CDR2 SVGAGI. The CDR3: CASSQGGISQPQHF. The CDR3 coding sequence is TGTGCCAGCAGTCAGGGAGGGATTAGTCAGCCCCAGCATTTT.

The J gene is TRBJ2-1, the V gene TRBV6-1; D is perhaps TRBD2 (7 bases). CDR3 length: 16 residues. CDR1 and CDR2 (germline): MNHNS, SASEGT. Trimming removed 2 bases from V and 10 bases from J, with 21 bases in between. The DNA of the CDR3 is TGTGCCAGCAGTGAATTCGGGTGGACAGCCGGGGGGGAGCAGTTCTTC. It specifies CASSEFGWTAGGEQFF.

This clone occurred once. The rearrangement links TRBV7-9 to TRBJ2-4, with D perhaps matching TRBD2 (6 bases). CDR1 SEHNR and CDR2 FQNEAQ come from the germline V gene (reference sequence). There are 16 residues in the CDR3. Trimming cost V 5 bases and J 1 base, with 15 bases left between them. The CDR3 region is CASSPPGTSAKNIQYF. For the CDR3, the DNA is TGTGCCAGCAGCCCCCCCGGGACTTCCGCCAAAAACATTCAGTACTTC.

V and J are TRBV11-2 and TRBJ1-1, with TRBD1 identical over 8 bases. Germline loops: CDR1 SGHAT, CDR2 FQNNGV. The V segment lost 4 bases and the J segment 3 bases; nucleotides outside the gene matches: 7. The CDR3 loop spans 15 amino acids. The CDR3 region has the DNA TGTGCCAGCAGCTCAGGACAGGGCCTCTACACTGAAGCTTTCTTT. Its protein product is CASSSGQGLYTEAFF.

In its sample, this clone was seen a few times. This chain uses TRBV19 with TRBJ2-3; D perhaps matches TRBD2 (6 bases). Trimming shortened V by 3 bases and J by 0 bases, and 16 bases separated the two germline ends. Germline V gene sequence: CDR1 LNHDA, CDR2 SQIVND (reference sequence). The CDR3 runs to 17 residues. The CDR3 nucleotides read TGTGCCAGTAGTATTCCCAACCGCGGGGCTAGCACAGATACGCAGTATTTT. It is translated as CASSIPNRGASTDTQYF.

V is TRBV6-6 and J is TRBJ1-5, with 9 positions matching TRBD1. J was trimmed by 6 bases and V by 6 bases; bases with no gene match: 9. Germline lookup yields CDR1 MNHNY and CDR2 SVGAGI (reference sequence). The CDR3 covers 15 residues. The CDR3 region has the DNA TGTGCCAGCAGAACAGGGGGCGGCCCCCCTCAGCCCCAGCATTTT. Amino acids: CASRTGGGPPQPQHF.

The chain employs TRBV7-2 and TRBJ1-3; a weak D match, TRBD1 (5 bases). This CDR3 region has 15 residues. Between the trimmed V and J ends, which lost 5 bases and 0 bases, there was a span of 11 bases. In germline, CDR1 is SGHTA, CDR2 FQGNSA. CDR3 sequence: CASSVDSSSGNTIYF. The CDR3 coding sequence is TGTGCCAGCAGCGTCGACAGCAGCTCTGGAAACACCATATATTTT.

The chain is built from TRBV29-1 and TRBJ1-5, with a weak D call TRBD1 (5 bases). This CDR3 is 13 amino acids long. CDR1 and CDR2 from the germline V gene are SQVTM and ANQGSEA. V was pared by 7 bases and J by 6 bases, with 16 bases between. The CDR3 loop reads CSATLQESQPQHF. CDR3 bases: TGCAGCGCCACTTTACAGGAAAGTCAGCCCCAGCATTTT.

The rearrangement links TRBV19 to TRBJ1-4, with a possible D match to TRBD1 (6 bases). The CDR3 length is 15 residues. Looked up from germline, CDR1 is LNHDA and CDR2 is SQIVND (reference sequence). V lost 3 bases and J 8 bases, leaving 16 bases between the germline ends. The CDR3 is CASSIVNRADEKLFF. The CDR3 DNA reads as TGTGCCAGTAGTATTGTCAACAGGGCAGACGAAAAACTGTTTTTT.

The V and J genes are TRBV4-3 and TRBJ1-1, with D hard to call. The CDR3 spans 13 residues. Trimming took 0 bases from V and 4 from J, leaving 6 bases between them. Germline CDR1 and CDR2: LGHNA and YSLEER. CDR3 in amino acids: CASSQDLTTEAFF. CDR3 bases: TGCGCCAGCAGCCAAGATCTAACCACTGAAGCTTTCTTT.

V gene TRBV3-1 (or the pseudogene TRBV3-2) combines with J gene TRBJ1-6, with 9 bases fitting TRBD1. The CDR3 consists of 16 residues. Germline lookup yields CDR1 LGHDT and CDR2 YNNKEL (reference sequence). Trimming at V came to 2 bases and at J to 10 bases, leaving 9 bases not matched to a gene. CDR3 in amino acids: CASSQRRTGVPSPLHF. CDR3 sequence (DNA): TGTGCCAGCAGCCAAAGAAGGACAGGGGTGCCATCACCCCTCCACTTT.

This clone showed up just a few times. The V call is TRBV6-4, the J call TRBJ2-3, with D maybe TRBD1 (7 bases). Looked up from germline, CDR1 is MRHNA and CDR2 is SNTAGT. Between the trimmed V and J ends, which lost 0 bases and 5 bases, there was a span of 15 bases. CDR3 length: 16 amino acids. This CDR3 is CASSDSIGGGIDTQYF. The CDR3 nucleotides are TGTGCCAGCAGTGACTCGATAGGAGGGGGCATAGATACGCAGTATTTT.

This chain connects TRBV7-2 to TRBJ1-2; 9 nucleotides match TRBD1. The CDR3 extends over 18 amino acids. With V trimmed by 1 base and J by 1 base, 10 bases remained unmatched. The germline CDR1 and CDR2 sequences are SGHTA and FQGNSA. The CDR3 loop reads CASSLGDRVGGFNYGYTF. The CDR3 coding sequence is TGTGCCAGCAGCTTAGGGGACAGGGTAGGGGGATTTAACTATGGCTACACCTTC.

The chain combines TRBV13 with TRBJ1-2, with unresolved D. The CDR3 length is 13 residues. Germline-derived CDR1 and CDR2 are PRHDT and FYEKMQ (reference sequence). Trimming left V 6 bases short and J 2 bases short, with 10 bases between. The CDR3 spells CASREGGNYGYTF. The CDR3 region has the DNA TGTGCCAGCAGGGAGGGAGGGAACTATGGCTACACCTTC.

The CDR3, as DNA: TGTGCCAGTAGTAAGCAGGGGGCTAAGACTGAAGCTTTCTTT. The encoded protein is CASSKQGAKTEAFF. This chain joins TRBV19 and TRBJ1-1; 8 bases line up with TRBD1. The V segment lost 4 bases and the J segment 5 bases; nucleotides outside the gene matches: 6. Germline V gives CDR1 LNHDA, CDR2 SQIVND (reference sequence). The CDR3 length is 14 residues.

This clone was picked up a small number of times. The gene calls are TRBV6-5 and TRBJ2-6, with TRBD1 as a possible D gene (6 bases). CDR3 size: 14 residues. V shed 6 bases and J shed 2 bases, with 8 bases lying between them. Germline-derived CDR1 and CDR2 are MNHEY and SVGAGI. For the CDR3, the DNA is TGTGCCAGCAGAACAGGGACTGGGGCCAACGTCCTGACTTTC. It translates to CASRTGTGANVLTF.

The rearrangement uses TRBV4-3 and TRBJ1-4; possibly TRBD1 for D (5 bases). CDR1 is LGHNA, CDR2 YSLEER, per germline. Between the trimmed V and J ends, which lost 1 base and 5 bases, there was a span of 14 bases. CDR3 length: 16 residues. The CDR3 DNA follows: TGCGCCAGCAGCCAAGGATCAGGGCCGAAGAATGAAAAACTGTTTTTT. Residues: CASSQGSGPKNEKLFF.

This sequence joins TRBV6-5 and TRBJ2-5, with a possible D match to TRBD1 (5 bases). This CDR3 region has 16 residues. Trimming left V 4 bases short and J 2 bases short, with 17 bases between. Germline CDR1 reads MNHEY; CDR2 reads SVGAGI. DNA of the CDR3: TGTGCCAGCAGTTCTAGACCTTCAGGGTATCAAGAGACCCAGTACTTC. The encoded protein is CASSSRPSGYQETQYF.

This chain joins TRBV12-1 and TRBJ1-2; TRBD1, the table's D call, lacks a check against the DNA. TRBV12-1 is listed as a pseudogene. The CDR3 runs to 19 residues. The chain's CDR3 is CASSFENRIAGQANYGYTF. The CDR3 DNA reads TGTGCCAGCAGCTTTGAAAATAGGATCGCGGGACAGGCAAACTATGGCTACACCTTC.

This clone has more than one count but fewer than ten. The genes are TRBV6-5 and TRBJ2-1; 8 nucleotides align to TRBD1. J was trimmed by 7 bases and V by 0 bases; bases with no gene match: 8. The CDR3 is made up of 16 amino acids. CDR1 and CDR2 from the germline V gene are MNHEY and SVGAGI. The CDR3 DNA sequence: TGTGCCAGCAGTTACTCCCTTAACAGGGGGTTGAATGAGCAGTTCTTC. This sequence encodes CASSYSLNRGLNEQFF.

The chain employs TRBV29-1 and TRBJ2-7; 7 bases match TRBD2. V shed 1 base, J shed 0 bases, and the junction held 9 bases outside the gene matches. This CDR3 comprises 16 residues. Germline CDR1 SQVTM, CDR2 ANQGSEA. The CDR3 loop reads CSVEADFGTNSYEQYF. In DNA form, the CDR3 reads TGCAGCGTTGAAGCCGACTTCGGGACTAACTCCTACGAGCAGTACTTC.